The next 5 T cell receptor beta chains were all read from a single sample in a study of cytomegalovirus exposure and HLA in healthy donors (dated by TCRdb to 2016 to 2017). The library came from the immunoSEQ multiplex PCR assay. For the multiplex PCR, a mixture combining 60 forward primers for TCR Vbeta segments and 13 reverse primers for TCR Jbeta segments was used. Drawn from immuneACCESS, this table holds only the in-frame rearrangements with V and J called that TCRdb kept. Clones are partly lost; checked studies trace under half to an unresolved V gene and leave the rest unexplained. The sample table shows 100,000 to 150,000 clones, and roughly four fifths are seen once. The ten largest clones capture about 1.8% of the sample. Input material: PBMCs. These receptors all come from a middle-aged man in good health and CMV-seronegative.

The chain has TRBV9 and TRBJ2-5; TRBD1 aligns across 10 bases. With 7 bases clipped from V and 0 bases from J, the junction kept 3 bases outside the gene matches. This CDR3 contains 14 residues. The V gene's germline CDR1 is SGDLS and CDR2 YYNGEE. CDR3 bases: TGTGCCAGCGGGACAGGGGACTACCAAGAGACCCAGTACTTC. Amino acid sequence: CASGTGDYQETQYF. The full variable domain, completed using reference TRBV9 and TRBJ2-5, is DSGVTQTPKHLITATGQRVTLRCSPRSGDLSVYWYQQSLDQGLQFLIQYYNGEERAKGNILERFSAQQFPDLHSELNLSSLELGDSALYFCASGTGDYQETQYFGPGTRLLVL.

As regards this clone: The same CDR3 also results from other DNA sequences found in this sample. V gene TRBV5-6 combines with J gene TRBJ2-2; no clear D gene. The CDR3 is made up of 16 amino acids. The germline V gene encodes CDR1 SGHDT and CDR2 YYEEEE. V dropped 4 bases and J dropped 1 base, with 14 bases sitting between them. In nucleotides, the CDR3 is TGTGCCAGCAGCCTGCCCCCGGGTAGGAACACCGGGGAGCTGTTTTTT. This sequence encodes CASSLPPGRNTGELFF.

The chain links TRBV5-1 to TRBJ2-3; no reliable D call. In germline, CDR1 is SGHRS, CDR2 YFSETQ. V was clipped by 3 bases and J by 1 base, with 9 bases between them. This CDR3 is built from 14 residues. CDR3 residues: CASSSVQGTDTQYF. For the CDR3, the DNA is TGCGCCAGCAGCTCCGTTCAGGGCACAGATACGCAGTATTTT.

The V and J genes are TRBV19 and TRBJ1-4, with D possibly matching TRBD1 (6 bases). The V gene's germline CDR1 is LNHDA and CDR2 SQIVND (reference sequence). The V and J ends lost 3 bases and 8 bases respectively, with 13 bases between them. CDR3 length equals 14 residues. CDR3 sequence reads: CASSISRGGEKLFF. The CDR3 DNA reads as TGTGCCAGTAGTATTAGCAGGGGCGGAGAAAAACTGTTTTTT.

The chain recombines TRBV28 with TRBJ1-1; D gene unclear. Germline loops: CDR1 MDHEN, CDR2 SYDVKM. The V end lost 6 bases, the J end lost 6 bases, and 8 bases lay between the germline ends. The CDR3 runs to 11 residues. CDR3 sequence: CASRGRPEAFF. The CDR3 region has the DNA TGTGCCAGCAGGGGCAGACCTGAAGCTTTCTTT.